These T cell receptor beta chains were read from a single sample in a study of T cell repertoires in cytomegalovirus infection. What these receptors recognize is not known. TCRdb independently ran MiXCR on the reads; one entry per CDR3 protein. The table includes a few hundred thousand distinct CDR3 sequences, approximately 40% detected once. The sample here was cultured PBMCs, taken from culture after CMV antigen stimulation. These receptors were taken from a human donor in good health (CMV status not recorded). Some clones in this sample may be carry-over from other donors' samples. Both conserved end residues are part of each CDR3. The D gene is left open where the match is weak. Size tells how often a clone was seen (once, few, many) or the class of an expanded clone, and some rows leave it out.

>TRBJ2-5|few|.|TRBV12-3/TRBV12-4
TGTGCCTCGGGGGCTGAGACCCAGTACTTC
CASGAETQYF
>TRBJ2-7|.|.|TRBV7-2
TGTGCCAGCAGCTCCTCGATCCACGAGCAGTACTTC
CASSSSIHEQYF
>TRBJ2-3|few|.|TRBV15
TGTGCCACCAGCAGAGATCTCACAGGCAGAGCTAGCACAGATACGCAGTATTTT
CATSRDLTGRASTDTQYF
>TRBJ2-7|many|.|TRBV7-9
TGTGCCAGCAGCCCCGAGTTCAGGAGTCGCGACGAGCAGTACTTC
CASSPEFRSRDEQYF
>TRBJ2-3|.|.|TRBV5-4
TGTGCCAGCAGCCCAGACCCCCAGAGGGGAATAGGCACAGATACGCAGTATTTT
CASSPDPQRGIGTDTQYF
>TRBJ2-7|.|.|TRBV7-9
TGTGCCAGCAGCTTATTGGGCGGAGAGCGGGTAGGAGAGCAGTACTTC
CASSLLGGERVGEQYF
>TRBJ1-2|.|TRBD1|TRBV6-5
TGTGCCAGCAGTTACGACGCAGGGGAGGGGGCAATTAGCGATGGCTACACCTTC
CASSYDAGEGAISDGYTF
>TRBJ2-7|.|.|TRBV2
TGTGCCAGCAGTGGGCGATCCGTGGGGGGGCGAGAGCAGTACTTC
CASSGRSVGGREQYF
>TRBJ1-2|.|.|TRBV2
TGTGCCAGCAGCCCCCTAAAGGCCTACTATGGCTACACCTTC
CASSPLKAYYGYTF
>TRBJ1-1|.|.|TRBV18
TGTGCCAGCTCCCCAGGGGACGACACTGAAGCTTTCTTT
CASSPGDDTEAFF
>TRBJ2-3|.|.|TRBV7-2
TGTGCCAGCAGCCGACGGGGAGGAGGAGATACGCAGTATTTT
CASSRRGGGDTQYF
>TRBJ1-2|.|.|TRBV5-5
TGTGCCAGCAGCACCGGGGCGGGCAGCTCGCGCGGCTACACCTTC
CASSTGAGSSRGYTF
>TRBJ2-1|few|TRBD1|TRBV7-9
TGTGCCAGCAGCTTCACAGGGGGCGTATGGAATGAGCAGTTCTTC
CASSFTGGVWNEQFF
>TRBJ2-3|.|.|TRBV6-2/TRBV6-3
TGTGCCAGCAGGGACCCCCAGCCCACAGATACGCAGTATTTT
CASRDPQPTDTQYF
>TRBJ2-1|.|.|TRBV2
TGTGCCAGCAGTAACCGGGGGGCGTGGGATGAGCAGTTCTTC
CASSNRGAWDEQFF
>TRBJ2-1|few|.|TRBV12-3/TRBV12-4
TGTGCCAGCAGTCCCTCGTATGGCTACAATGAGCAGTTCTTC
CASSPSYGYNEQFF
>TRBJ2-3|.|.|TRBV6-1
TGTGCCAGCAGTAAAAGCAGGGTAACAGATACGCAGTATTTT
CASSKSRVTDTQYF
>TRBJ2-7|few|TRBD2|TRBV5-1
TGCGCCACCCCGTGGGGTAGCGGGAGATCTTGGTACCCCTACGAGCAGTACTTC
CATPWGSGRSWYPYEQYF
>TRBJ2-1|.|TRBD1|TRBV6-1
TGTGCCAGCAGGAGGGGGACAGGCAGTAACAATGAGCAGTTCTTC
CASRRGTGSNNEQFF
>TRBJ2-2|.|.|TRBV6-1
TGTGCCAGCAGTTATGATTCGGGCACCGGGGAGCTGTTTTTT
CASSYDSGTGELFF
>TRBJ1-1|.|.|TRBV12-3/TRBV12-4
TGTGCCAGCAGTAAGGGATCTGCTGAAGCTTTCTTT
CASSKGSAEAFF
>TRBJ2-7|few|TRBD1|TRBV12-3/TRBV12-4
TGTGCCAGCAGTTCTCCCTCGACAGGGGACTCCTACGAGCAGTACTTC
CASSSPSTGDSYEQYF
>TRBJ1-2|.|TRBD1|TRBV5-1
TGCGCCAGCAGCAGAGAGCCGGGACAGGGAATCGGTGGCTACACCTTC
CASSREPGQGIGGYTF
>TRBJ1-6|.|.|TRBV10-2
TGCGCCAGCAGGGGAGGGCCTGGGTCTCCGAATTCACCCCTCCACTTT
CASRGGPGSPNSPLHF
>TRBJ1-2|.|TRBD1|TRBV7-6
TGTGCCAGCAGCTTAGCAACAGGGGGGGGCTACACCTTC
CASSLATGGGYTF
>TRBJ2-1|many|TRBD2|TRBV7-9
TGTGCCAGCAGCTTATCCCTAGCGGGAGCCTACAATGAGCAGTTCTTC
CASSLSLAGAYNEQFF